This T cell receptor beta chain was identified during a study of regulatory T cells in long-lasting Graves disease. V was clipped by 0 bases and J by 6 bases, with 11 bases between them. The CDR3 has 14 amino acids. Germline CDR1 is LNHNV and CDR2 is YYDKDF (reference sequence). Arm-PCR of CDR3 regions and iRepertoire HTBI primers were the basis on which TCR beta libraries were built. In TCRdb, the multiplex PCR reads were re-called with MiXCR into one record per CDR3 protein. The sample has a few hundred thousand distinct CDR3 sequences; roughly 13% are singletons. Findings and caveats of the study: Persistent disease preferred TRBV28, TRBJ1-2 and TRBJ2-5.

Concerning this clonotype itself: Antigen unknown. Possible read error: a much larger clone is one base away.

The time point was: newly diagnosed GD, antithyroid drugs for less than 3 months. There was RNA extracted from PBMCs, and the TCR library was made from it. The same specimen was also included in a second study, on T cells in Graves' hyperthyroidism and ophthalmopathy.

The source is a man between 25 and 39 years old with Graves disease. This chain links TRBV15 with TRBJ1-1, with unresolved D. Sequences were derived from peripheral blood mononuclear cells (PBMCs), sampled at new diagnosis, from a patient treated with antithyroid drugs. This CDR3 is CATSRDRINAEAFF. The DNA for the CDR3 is TGTGCCACCAGCAGAGATCGAATAAACGCTGAAGCTTTCTTT.